The rows below give T cell receptor beta chains drawn from one sample of a study of T cells after yellow fever vaccination. One entry per CDR3 protein, called by TCRdb with MiXCR from the 5' RACE reads. This sample has 250,000 or so distinct CDR3 sequences, with approximately 6.7% found just once. Sample: CD4+ T cells sorted from PBMCs, taken on the day of the yellow fever booster vaccination. The source is a man aged 30-40 years who received the YFV17D yellow fever vaccine. Both conserved end residues are part of each CDR3. D genes are given only for firm matches. Where a row states a size, it is once, few, many or the class of an expanded clone; other rows omit it.

D gene: TRBD1; V gene: TRBV6-5; clone size: few; J gene: TRBJ2-6; CDR3 protein: CASSYSTGFSSGANVLTF; CDR3 DNA: TGTGCCAGCAGTTACTCGACAGGGTTTTCCTCTGGGGCCAACGTCCTGACTTTC
D gene: -; V gene: TRBV20-1; clone size: -; J gene: TRBJ2-1; CDR3 protein: CSNSDFNEQFF; CDR3 DNA: TGCAGCAATAGCGACTTCAATGAGCAGTTCTTC
D gene: -; V gene: TRBV5-1; clone size: many; J gene: TRBJ1-1; CDR3 protein: CASSLGENTEAFF; CDR3 DNA: TGCGCCAGCAGCTTGGGGGAGAACACTGAAGCTTTCTTT
D gene: -; V gene: TRBV12-3/TRBV12-4; clone size: many; J gene: TRBJ1-5; CDR3 protein: CASSLSDSNQPQHF; CDR3 DNA: TGTGCCAGCAGTTTATCAGATAGCAATCAGCCCCAGCATTTT
D gene: -; V gene: TRBV5-4; clone size: many; J gene: TRBJ2-5; CDR3 protein: CASSSEGRETQYF; CDR3 DNA: TGTGCCAGCAGCTCCGAGGGGCGAGAGACCCAGTACTTC
D gene: -; V gene: TRBV5-5; clone size: -; J gene: TRBJ1-5; CDR3 protein: CASSQDPLQPQHF; CDR3 DNA: TGTGCCAGCAGCCAGGACCCCCTTCAGCCCCAGCATTTT
D gene: -; V gene: TRBV20-1; clone size: -; J gene: TRBJ2-2; CDR3 protein: CSARASDTSIGGGELFF; CDR3 DNA: TGCAGTGCTAGAGCTTCGGACACCTCAATAGGAGGTGGGGAGCTGTTTTTT
D gene: -; V gene: TRBV19; clone size: -; J gene: TRBJ2-5; CDR3 protein: CANGGARETQYF; CDR3 DNA: TGTGCTAATGGGGGGGCAAGGGAGACCCAGTACTTC
D gene: -; V gene: TRBV5-1; clone size: many; J gene: TRBJ2-5; CDR3 protein: CASSLAVSNQETQYF; CDR3 DNA: TGCGCCAGCAGCTTGGCCGTTTCCAACCAAGAGACCCAGTACTTC
D gene: -; V gene: TRBV20-1; clone size: many; J gene: TRBJ2-2; CDR3 protein: CSGIFSENTGELFF; CDR3 DNA: TGCAGTGGAATCTTTAGCGAGAACACCGGGGAGCTGTTTTTT
D gene: -; V gene: TRBV4-3; clone size: few; J gene: TRBJ2-7; CDR3 protein: CASSQDHTTRREQYF; CDR3 DNA: TGCGCCAGCAGCCAGGACCATACTACACGGCGCGAGCAGTACTTC
D gene: TRBD1; V gene: TRBV20-1; clone size: -; J gene: TRBJ2-1; CDR3 protein: CSASSDRDEQFF; CDR3 DNA: TGCAGTGCTAGTTCCGACAGGGATGAGCAGTTCTTC
D gene: TRBD2; V gene: TRBV20-1; clone size: -; J gene: TRBJ2-5; CDR3 protein: CSAILAGETQYF; CDR3 DNA: TGCAGTGCGATACTAGCGGGAGAGACCCAGTACTTC
D gene: -; V gene: TRBV7-2; clone size: few; J gene: TRBJ2-7; CDR3 protein: CASSLLQAHEQYF; CDR3 DNA: TGTGCCAGCAGCTTACTTCAGGCCCACGAGCAGTACTTC
D gene: -; V gene: TRBV4-2; clone size: many; J gene: TRBJ2-5; CDR3 protein: CASSVRGGETQYF; CDR3 DNA: TGTGCCAGCAGCGTCAGGGGTGGGGAGACCCAGTACTTC
D gene: TRBD1; V gene: TRBV6-5; clone size: many; J gene: TRBJ2-1; CDR3 protein: CASSRDRARYNEQFF; CDR3 DNA: TGTGCCAGCAGCCGCGACAGGGCTCGCTACAATGAGCAGTTCTTC
D gene: -; V gene: TRBV30; clone size: few; J gene: TRBJ2-7; CDR3 protein: CAWSVGWRRSIGGQYF; CDR3 DNA: TGTGCCTGGAGTGTAGGGTGGAGACGGTCAATCGGGGGGCAGTACTTC
D gene: -; V gene: TRBV20-1; clone size: -; J gene: TRBJ2-2; CDR3 protein: CSPQGDTGELFF; CDR3 DNA: TGCAGCCCCCAAGGGGACACCGGGGAGCTGTTTTTT
D gene: -; V gene: TRBV6-1; clone size: -; J gene: TRBJ2-1; CDR3 protein: CASSLNYDRQNEQFF; CDR3 DNA: TGTGCCAGCAGCCTAAACTACGACAGGCAGAATGAGCAGTTCTTC
D gene: TRBD2; V gene: TRBV7-9; clone size: -; J gene: TRBJ2-5; CDR3 protein: CASSSLAQGGQETQYF; CDR3 DNA: TGTGCCAGCAGCTCCCTAGCCCAGGGAGGGCAAGAGACCCAGTACTTC
D gene: TRBD2; V gene: TRBV4-3; clone size: -; J gene: TRBJ2-5; CDR3 protein: CASSFGRRGETQYF; CDR3 DNA: TGCGCCAGCAGTTTCGGGAGGCGGGGTGAGACCCAGTACTTC
D gene: -; V gene: TRBV5-1; clone size: many; J gene: TRBJ1-1; CDR3 protein: CASSLREGSAEAFF; CDR3 DNA: TGCGCCAGCAGCTTGCGCGAGGGGTCAGCCGAAGCTTTCTTT
D gene: TRBD1; V gene: TRBV28; clone size: many; J gene: TRBJ2-5; CDR3 protein: CASSFSGTASKETQYF; CDR3 DNA: TGTGCCAGCAGTTTCTCCGGGACAGCATCAAAGGAGACCCAGTACTTC
D gene: -; V gene: TRBV29-1; clone size: many; J gene: TRBJ2-7; CDR3 protein: CSVRTDSYEQYF; CDR3 DNA: TGCAGCGTACGGACGGACTCCTACGAGCAGTACTTC
D gene: TRBD1; V gene: TRBV7-9; clone size: many; J gene: TRBJ2-5; CDR3 protein: CASSGGGRGRETQYF; CDR3 DNA: TGTGCCAGCAGCGGGGGAGGCAGGGGGCGGGAGACCCAGTACTTC
D gene: TRBD2; V gene: TRBV5-6; clone size: few; J gene: TRBJ2-3; CDR3 protein: CASSSAGTSGRPLDTQYF; CDR3 DNA: TGTGCCAGCAGTAGCGCCGGGACTAGCGGGCGCCCGCTCGATACGCAGTATTTT
D gene: -; V gene: TRBV12-3/TRBV12-4; clone size: many; J gene: TRBJ2-1; CDR3 protein: CASSFMTSSYNEQFF; CDR3 DNA: TGTGCCAGCAGTTTTATGACCAGCTCCTACAATGAGCAGTTCTTC
D gene: -; V gene: TRBV13; clone size: many; J gene: TRBJ2-7; CDR3 protein: CASSPTPGLGEQYF; CDR3 DNA: TGTGCCAGCAGCCCCACGCCGGGCCTCGGCGAGCAGTACTTC
D gene: -; V gene: TRBV24-1; clone size: many; J gene: TRBJ2-2; CDR3 protein: CATSDRTVTGELFF; CDR3 DNA: TGTGCCACCAGTGACCGGACAGTAACCGGGGAGCTGTTTTTT
D gene: TRBD2; V gene: TRBV6-5; clone size: few; J gene: TRBJ2-3; CDR3 protein: CASSYFLADLTQYF; CDR3 DNA: TGTGCCAGCAGTTACTTCCTAGCGGATCTTACGCAGTATTTT
D gene: -; V gene: TRBV28; clone size: -; J gene: TRBJ1-5; CDR3 protein: CASITGTRGRGNQPQHF; CDR3 DNA: TGTGCCAGCATCACGGGGACACGGGGCAGGGGCAATCAGCCCCAGCATTTT
D gene: -; V gene: TRBV6-5; clone size: few; J gene: TRBJ2-5; CDR3 protein: CASSYSGREETQYF; CDR3 DNA: TGTGCCAGCAGTTACTCGGGCAGGGAAGAGACCCAGTACTTC
D gene: TRBD2; V gene: TRBV9; clone size: many; J gene: TRBJ2-3; CDR3 protein: CASSVGTRRTDTQYF; CDR3 DNA: TGTGCCAGCAGCGTCGGGACTAGACGCACAGATACGCAGTATTTT
D gene: TRBD2; V gene: TRBV11-2; clone size: few; J gene: TRBJ2-7; CDR3 protein: CASSLVGTSGSFNYEQYF; CDR3 DNA: TGTGCCAGCAGCTTAGTGGGGACTAGCGGGAGTTTTAACTACGAGCAGTACTTC
D gene: -; V gene: TRBV5-5; clone size: few; J gene: TRBJ1-3; CDR3 protein: CASSRDGDSGNTIYF; CDR3 DNA: TGTGCCAGCAGCCGGGACGGTGACTCTGGAAACACCATATATTTT
D gene: -; V gene: TRBV3-1; clone size: many; J gene: TRBJ1-5; CDR3 protein: CASSQSPRRYPQHF; CDR3 DNA: TGTGCCAGCAGCCAAAGCCCTCGACGATACCCCCAGCATTTC
D gene: -; V gene: TRBV18; clone size: many; J gene: TRBJ2-3; CDR3 protein: CASSPGTAHPDTQYF; CDR3 DNA: TGTGCCAGCTCACCAGGGACGGCTCATCCAGATACGCAGTATTTT
D gene: -; V gene: TRBV30; clone size: -; J gene: TRBJ2-3; CDR3 protein: CALRASQGTDTQYF; CDR3 DNA: TGTGCCTTACGAGCCTCACAGGGCACAGATACGCAGTATTTT
D gene: -; V gene: TRBV5-6; clone size: -; J gene: TRBJ2-5; CDR3 protein: CASSLLSEVYQETQYF; CDR3 DNA: TGTGCCAGCAGCTTGCTTAGCGAAGTATACCAAGAGACCCAGTACTTC
D gene: -; V gene: TRBV7-2; clone size: many; J gene: TRBJ1-5; CDR3 protein: CASSFTGTSNQPQHF; CDR3 DNA: TGTGCCAGCAGCTTCACCGGGACAAGCAATCAGCCCCAGCATTTT
D gene: TRBD1; V gene: TRBV14; clone size: many; J gene: TRBJ2-4; CDR3 protein: CASSSNTGAMRTTKNIQYF; CDR3 DNA: TGTGCCAGCAGCTCCAACACAGGGGCGATGAGGACCACCAAAAACATTCAGTACTTC
D gene: TRBD2; V gene: TRBV20-1; clone size: -; J gene: TRBJ2-7; CDR3 protein: CSARASGSSYEQYF; CDR3 DNA: TGCAGTGCTAGAGCTAGCGGGAGTTCCTACGAGCAGTACTTC
D gene: -; V gene: TRBV5-1; clone size: few; J gene: TRBJ1-3; CDR3 protein: CASSSSEVGNTIYF; CDR3 DNA: TGCGCCAGCAGCTCTTCGGAGGTTGGAAACACCATATATTTT
D gene: -; V gene: TRBV2; clone size: many; J gene: TRBJ1-5; CDR3 protein: CASRSGIGPQHF; CDR3 DNA: TGTGCCAGCAGATCAGGGATAGGGCCCCAGCATTTT
D gene: -; V gene: TRBV12-3/TRBV12-4; clone size: many; J gene: TRBJ2-1; CDR3 protein: CASYSYNEQFF; CDR3 DNA: TGTGCCAGCTATTCTTACAATGAGCAGTTCTTC
D gene: TRBD1; V gene: TRBV20-1; clone size: few; J gene: TRBJ2-7; CDR3 protein: CSAAGGEGSYEQYF; CDR3 DNA: TGCAGTGCTGCAGGGGGTGAGGGGTCCTACGAGCAGTACTTC